A single sample is the source of the 2 T cell receptor beta chains below, sequenced in a study of blood T cell repertoires in COVID-19 (dated by TCRdb to 2020 to 2021). The library came from the immunoSEQ multiplex PCR assay. The source is immuneACCESS, and TCRdb retained only in-frame sequences with V and J called. Part of the clones is not carried over; for the studies checked, unresolved V genes explain less than half of this, and the remainder is unexplained. Here the sample has under 250,000 clones; 80% occur a single time. The ten biggest clones cover 9.5% to 15% of the sample. What was sequenced was peripheral blood. These receptors were collected from a human donor in a cohort sampled during active COVID-19.

This sequence joins TRBV4-3 and TRBJ2-5; D unclear. This CDR3 comprises 13 residues. Germline values: CDR1 LGHNA, CDR2 YSLEER. The ends were cut back, 1 base at V and 5 bases at J, with 8 bases in the middle. The CDR3 region is CASSQGGQETQYF. CDR3 in DNA: TGCGCCAGCAGCCAAGGTGGGCAGGAGACCCAGTACTTC.

The J gene is TRBJ2-5, the V gene TRBV29-1; D gene ambiguous. The V end was cut by 1 base, the J end by 2 bases, with 5 bases between. The CDR3 length is 12 residues. Germline V gives CDR1 SQVTM, CDR2 ANQGSEA. The CDR3 spells CSVEGRQETQYF. The CDR3 region has the DNA TGCAGCGTTGAAGGCAGACAAGAGACCCAGTACTTC.